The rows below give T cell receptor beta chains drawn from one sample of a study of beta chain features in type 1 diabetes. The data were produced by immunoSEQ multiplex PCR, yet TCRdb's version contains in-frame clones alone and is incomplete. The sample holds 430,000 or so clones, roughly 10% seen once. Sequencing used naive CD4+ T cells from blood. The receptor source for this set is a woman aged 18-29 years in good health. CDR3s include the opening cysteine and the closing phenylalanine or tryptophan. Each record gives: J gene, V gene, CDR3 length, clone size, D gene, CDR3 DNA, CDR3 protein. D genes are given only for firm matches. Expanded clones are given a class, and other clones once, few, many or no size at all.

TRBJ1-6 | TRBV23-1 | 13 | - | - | TGCGCCAGCAGTCAAAGACCTAATTCACCCCTCCACTTT | CASSQRPNSPLHF
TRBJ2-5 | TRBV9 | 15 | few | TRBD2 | TGTGCCAGCAGCGCCCAAGCGGGAGGGCCAGAGACCCAGTACTTC | CASSAQAGGPETQYF
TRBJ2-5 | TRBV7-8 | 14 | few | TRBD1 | TGTGCCAGCAGCCTCCGGACAGGCGGAGAGACCCAGTACTTC | CASSLRTGGETQYF
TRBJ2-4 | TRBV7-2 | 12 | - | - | TGTGCCAGCAGCTTAGTCTACAGGGCGGGATACTTC | CASSLVYRAGYF
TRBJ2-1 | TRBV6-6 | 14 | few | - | TGTGCCAGCAGTTACGATTCGCAGTACAATGAGCAGTTCTTC | CASSYDSQYNEQFF
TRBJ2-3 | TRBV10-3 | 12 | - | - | TGTGCCATCGGGGGCGGGTCAGATACGCAGTATTTT | CAIGGGSDTQYF
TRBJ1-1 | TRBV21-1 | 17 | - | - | TGTGCCAGCAGCCTCTGCAACTCGGACAGGGAGAACACTGAAGCTTTCTTT | CASSLCNSDRENTEAFF
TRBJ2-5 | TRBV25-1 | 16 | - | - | TGTGCCAGCAGTGATTTTGGGGCAGGGCAGAGAGAGACCCAGTACTTC | CASSDFGAGQRETQYF
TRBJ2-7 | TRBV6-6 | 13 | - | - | TGTGCCAGCAGTTACGGGGCTACCGGCGAGCAGTACTTC | CASSYGATGEQYF
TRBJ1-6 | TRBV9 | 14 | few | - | TGTGCCAGCAGCGTAGGCAGGGGATTTTCACCCCTCCACTTT | CASSVGRGFSPLHF
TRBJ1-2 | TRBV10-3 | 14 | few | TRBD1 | TGTGCCATCAGGAACGGGACAGTGAACTATGGCTACACCTTC | CAIRNGTVNYGYTF
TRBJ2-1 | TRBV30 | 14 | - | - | TGTGCCTGGAAGGGGAACGCAGGCCTATATGAGCAGTTCTTC | CAWKGNAGLYEQFF
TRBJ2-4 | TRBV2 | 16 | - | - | TGTGCCAGCAGTACCCAGAGGTGGGGGGCCAAAAACATTCAGTACTTC | CASSTQRWGAKNIQYF
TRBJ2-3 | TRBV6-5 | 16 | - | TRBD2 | TGTGCCAGCAGTTACGAACTAGCGGGAGGGCCGGATACGCAGTATTTT | CASSYELAGGPDTQYF
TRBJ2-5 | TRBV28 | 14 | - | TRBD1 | TGTGCCAGCAGTTCCACTTGGACAGGAGAGACCCAGTACTTC | CASSSTWTGETQYF
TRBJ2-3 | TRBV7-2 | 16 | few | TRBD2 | TGTGCCAGCAGCCTGCCGGGAGGCGGGAGCACAGATACGCAGTATTTT | CASSLPGGGSTDTQYF
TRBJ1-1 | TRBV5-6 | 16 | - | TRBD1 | TGTGCCAGCAGCCTGGCCGGTACAGGGGGCCTCACTGAAGCTTTCTTT | CASSLAGTGGLTEAFF
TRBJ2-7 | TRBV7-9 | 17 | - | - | TGTGCCAGCAGCCCTTTCCTTCGGTCCCTCGTTCGGTCCGAGCAGTACTTC | CASSPFLRSLVRSEQYF
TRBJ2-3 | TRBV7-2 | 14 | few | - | TGTGCCAGCAGCTTAGGGGGTATCACAGATACGCAGTATTTT | CASSLGGITDTQYF
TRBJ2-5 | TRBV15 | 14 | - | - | TGTGCCACCAGCAGATCAGGGCTCTGGGAGACCCAGTACTTC | CATSRSGLWETQYF
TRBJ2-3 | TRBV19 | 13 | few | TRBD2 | TGTGCCAGTATTAAGCGGGGCTCAGATACGCAGTATTTT | CASIKRGSDTQYF
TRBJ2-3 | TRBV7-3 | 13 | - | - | TGTGCCAGCAGCTTAATGAGGGCAGATACGCAGTATTTT | CASSLMRADTQYF